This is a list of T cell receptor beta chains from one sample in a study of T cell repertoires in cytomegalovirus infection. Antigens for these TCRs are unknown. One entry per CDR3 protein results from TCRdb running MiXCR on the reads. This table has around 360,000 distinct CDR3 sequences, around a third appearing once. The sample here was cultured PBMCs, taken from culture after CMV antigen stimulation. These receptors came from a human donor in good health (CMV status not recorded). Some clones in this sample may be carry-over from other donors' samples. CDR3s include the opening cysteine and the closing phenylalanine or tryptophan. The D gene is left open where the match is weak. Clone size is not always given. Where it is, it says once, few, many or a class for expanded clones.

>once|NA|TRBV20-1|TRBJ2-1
CSPGSSGEQFF
TGCAGCCCGGGGAGTAGCGGCGAGCAGTTCTTC
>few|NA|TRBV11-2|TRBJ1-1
CASSRRTNTEAFF
TGTGCCAGCAGCCGCCGAACGAACACTGAAGCTTTCTTT
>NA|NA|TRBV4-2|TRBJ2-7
CASSQGDNYEQYF
TGTGCCAGCAGCCAAGGTGACAACTACGAGCAGTACTTC
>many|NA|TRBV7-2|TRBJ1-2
CASSLLQGPSYGYTF
TGTGCCAGCAGCTTACTACAGGGCCCCTCTTATGGCTACACCTTC
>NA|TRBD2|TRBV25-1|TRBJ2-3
CASGGTSGSSLDTQYF
TGTGCCAGCGGGGGGACTAGCGGGAGTAGTTTGGATACGCAGTATTTT
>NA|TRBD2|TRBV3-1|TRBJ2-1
CASSQGTSLYNEQFF
TGTGCCAGCAGCCAGGGGACTAGCCTCTACAATGAGCAGTTCTTC
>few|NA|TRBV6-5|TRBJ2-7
CASRFGTPPREQYF
TGTGCCAGCAGATTCGGGACTCCCCCTCGGGAGCAGTACTTC
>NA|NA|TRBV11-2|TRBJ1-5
CASSSEWGEDQPQHF
TGTGCCAGCAGCTCGGAGTGGGGTGAGGATCAGCCCCAGCATTTT
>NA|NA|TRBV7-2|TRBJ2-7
CASSSQFPTNEQYF
TGTGCCAGCAGCTCCCAATTCCCGACTAACGAGCAGTACTTC
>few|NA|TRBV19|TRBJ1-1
CASSIEAGPDTEAFF
TGTGCCAGTAGTATAGAAGCCGGGCCGGACACTGAAGCTTTCTTT
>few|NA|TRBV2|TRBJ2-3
CASSADGWWDQRTDTQYF
TGTGCCAGCAGTGCCGATGGATGGTGGGACCAACGCACAGATACGCAGTATTTT
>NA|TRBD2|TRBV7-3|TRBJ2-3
CASSPIAGESTQYF
TGTGCCAGCAGCCCAATAGCGGGAGAAAGTACGCAGTATTTT
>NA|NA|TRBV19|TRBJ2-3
CASTVSFAGADTQYF
TGTGCCAGTACCGTAAGCTTCGCCGGGGCAGATACGCAGTATTTT
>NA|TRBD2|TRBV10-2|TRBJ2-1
CASRYRAGGIYNEQFF
TGCGCCAGCAGGTATCGAGCGGGAGGGATCTACAATGAGCAGTTCTTC
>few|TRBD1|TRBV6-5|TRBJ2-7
CASSYSGQGFYEQYF
TGTGCCAGCAGTTACTCGGGACAGGGGTTCTACGAGCAGTACTTC
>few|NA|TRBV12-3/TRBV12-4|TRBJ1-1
CASSGRANTEAFF
TGTGCCAGCAGTGGCAGAGCGAACACTGAAGCTTTCTTT
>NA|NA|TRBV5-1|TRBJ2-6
CASSSGRWGEGSGANVLTF
TGCGCCAGCAGCTCAGGACGTTGGGGGGAAGGGTCTGGGGCCAACGTCCTGACTTTC
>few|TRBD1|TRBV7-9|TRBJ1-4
CASSSFRGRKIEKLFF
TGTGCCAGCAGTTCATTCAGGGGGCGCAAAATTGAAAAACTGTTTTTT
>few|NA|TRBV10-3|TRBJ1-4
CAISGGDGMLANEKLFF
TGTGCCATCAGTGGAGGGGACGGGATGTTGGCTAATGAAAAACTGTTTTTT
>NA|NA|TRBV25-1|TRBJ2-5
CASSESKGPQGGTQYF
TGTGCCAGCAGTGAATCTAAAGGCCCCCAGGGAGGGACCCAGTACTTC
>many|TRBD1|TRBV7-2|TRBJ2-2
CASSFTGGTGELFF
TGTGCCAGCAGCTTCACAGGGGGCACCGGGGAGCTGTTTTTT
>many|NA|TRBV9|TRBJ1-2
CASSPKPAANYGYTF
TGTGCCAGCAGTCCGAAACCGGCAGCTAACTATGGCTACACCTTC
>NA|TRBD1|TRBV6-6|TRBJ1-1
CASSYVRGPVTEAFF
TGTGCCAGCAGTTATGTCAGGGGGCCGGTAACTGAAGCTTTCTTT
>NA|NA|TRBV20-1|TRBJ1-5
CSARLAWDGNQPQHF
TGCAGTGCTAGATTAGCCTGGGATGGCAATCAGCCCCAGCATTTT